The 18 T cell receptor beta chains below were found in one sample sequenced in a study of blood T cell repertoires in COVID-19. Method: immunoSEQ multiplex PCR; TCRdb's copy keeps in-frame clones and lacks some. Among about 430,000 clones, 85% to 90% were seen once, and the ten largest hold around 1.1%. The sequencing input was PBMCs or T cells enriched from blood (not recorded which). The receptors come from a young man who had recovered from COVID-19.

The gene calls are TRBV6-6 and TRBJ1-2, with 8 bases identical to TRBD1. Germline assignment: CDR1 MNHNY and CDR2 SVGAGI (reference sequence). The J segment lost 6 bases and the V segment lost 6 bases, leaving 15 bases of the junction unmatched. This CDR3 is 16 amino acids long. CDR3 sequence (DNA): TGTGCCAGCAGAAAAACCGGGACAGGAACATACGATGGCTACACCTTC. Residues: CASRKTGTGTYDGYTF.

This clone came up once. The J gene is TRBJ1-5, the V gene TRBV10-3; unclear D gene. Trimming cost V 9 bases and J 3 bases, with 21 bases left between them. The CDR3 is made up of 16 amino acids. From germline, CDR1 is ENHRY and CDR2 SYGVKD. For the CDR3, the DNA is TGTGCCATATCCCCGGTAGGCGGGGAGAACAATCAGCCCCAGCATTTT. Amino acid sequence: CAISPVGGENNQPQHF.

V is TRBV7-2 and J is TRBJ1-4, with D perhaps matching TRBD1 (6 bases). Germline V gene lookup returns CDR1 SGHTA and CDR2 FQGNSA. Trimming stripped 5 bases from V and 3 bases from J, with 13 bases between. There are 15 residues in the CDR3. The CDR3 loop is CASSRSGVANEKLFF. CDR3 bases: TGTGCCAGCAGCCGCTCAGGGGTAGCTAATGAAAAACTGTTTTTT.

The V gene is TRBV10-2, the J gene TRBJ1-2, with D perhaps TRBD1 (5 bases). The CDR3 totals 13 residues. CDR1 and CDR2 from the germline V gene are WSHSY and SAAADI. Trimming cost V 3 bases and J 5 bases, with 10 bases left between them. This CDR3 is CASSDGGWYGYTF. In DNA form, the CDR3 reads TGCGCCAGCAGTGATGGGGGGTGGTATGGCTACACCTTC.

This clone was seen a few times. The CDR3 spells CASSQGLARETQYF. CDR3 in DNA: TGTGCCAGCAGCCAAGGACTAGCTAGAGAGACCCAGTACTTC. This chain uses TRBV7-2 with TRBJ2-5, with 8 bases aligning to TRBD2. The CDR3 loop spans 14 amino acids. Trimming took 5 bases from V and 4 from J; bases not matched to a gene: 6. Germline V CDR1 and CDR2: SGHTA, FQGNSA.

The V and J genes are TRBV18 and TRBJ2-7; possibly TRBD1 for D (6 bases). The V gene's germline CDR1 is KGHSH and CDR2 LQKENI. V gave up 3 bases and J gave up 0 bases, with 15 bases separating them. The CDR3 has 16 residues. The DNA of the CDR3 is TGTGCCAGCTCACCGGCTTCCGGGACAAGCTCCTACGAGCAGTACTTC. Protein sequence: CASSPASGTSSYEQYF. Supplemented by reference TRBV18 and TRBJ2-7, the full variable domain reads NAGVMQNPRHLVRRRGQEARLRCSPMKGHSHVYWYRQLPEEGLKFMVYLQKENIIDESGMPKERFSAEFPKEGPSILRIQQVVRGDSAAYFCASSPASGTSSYEQYFGPGTRLTVT.

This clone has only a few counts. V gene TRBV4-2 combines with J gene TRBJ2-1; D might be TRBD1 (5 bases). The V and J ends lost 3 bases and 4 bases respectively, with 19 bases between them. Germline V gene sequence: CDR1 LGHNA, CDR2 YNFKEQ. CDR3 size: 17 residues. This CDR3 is CASSQGPPADMYNEQFF. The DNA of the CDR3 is TGTGCCAGCAGCCAGGGGCCTCCGGCCGATATGTACAATGAGCAGTTCTTC.

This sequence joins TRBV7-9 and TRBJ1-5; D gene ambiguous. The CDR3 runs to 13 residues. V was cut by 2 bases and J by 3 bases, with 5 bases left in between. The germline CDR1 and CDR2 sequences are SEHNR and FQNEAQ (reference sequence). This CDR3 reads CASSLSINQPQHF. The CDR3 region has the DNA TGTGCCAGCAGCTTATCAATCAATCAGCCCCAGCATTTT.

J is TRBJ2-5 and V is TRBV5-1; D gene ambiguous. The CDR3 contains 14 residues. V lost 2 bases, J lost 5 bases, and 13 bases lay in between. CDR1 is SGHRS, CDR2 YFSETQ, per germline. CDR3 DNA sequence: TGCGCCAGCAGCTTTTATAACCCCCGGGAGACCCAGTACTTC. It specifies CASSFYNPRETQYF.

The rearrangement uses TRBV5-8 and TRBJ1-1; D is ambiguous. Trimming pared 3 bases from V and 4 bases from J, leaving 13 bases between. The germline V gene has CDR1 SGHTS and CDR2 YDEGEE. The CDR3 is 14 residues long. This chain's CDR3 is CASSSGLISTEAFF. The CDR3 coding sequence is TGTGCCAGCAGCTCTGGACTGATAAGCACTGAAGCTTTCTTT.

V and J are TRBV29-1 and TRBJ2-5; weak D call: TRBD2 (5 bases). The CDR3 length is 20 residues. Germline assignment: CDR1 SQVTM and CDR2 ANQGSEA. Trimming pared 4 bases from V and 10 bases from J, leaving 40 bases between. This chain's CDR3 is CSVVGEGRAANSWLPRGQYF. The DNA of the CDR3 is TGCAGCGTTGTCGGAGAGGGAAGGGCGGCTAATTCTTGGCTGCCTCGGGGCCAGTACTTC. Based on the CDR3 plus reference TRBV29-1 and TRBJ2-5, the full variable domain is SAVISQKPSRDICQRGTSLTIQCQVDSQVTMMFWYRQQPGQSLTLIATANQGSEATYESGFVIDKFPISRPNLTFSTLTVSNMSPEDSSIYLCSVVGEGRAANSWLPRGQYFGPGTRLLVL.

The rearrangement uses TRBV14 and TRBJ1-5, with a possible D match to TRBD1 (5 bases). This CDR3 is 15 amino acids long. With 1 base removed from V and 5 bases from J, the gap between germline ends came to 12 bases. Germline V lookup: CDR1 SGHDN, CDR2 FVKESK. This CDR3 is CASSQVTGADQPQHF. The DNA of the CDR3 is TGTGCCAGCAGCCAAGTCACAGGAGCCGATCAGCCCCAGCATTTT.

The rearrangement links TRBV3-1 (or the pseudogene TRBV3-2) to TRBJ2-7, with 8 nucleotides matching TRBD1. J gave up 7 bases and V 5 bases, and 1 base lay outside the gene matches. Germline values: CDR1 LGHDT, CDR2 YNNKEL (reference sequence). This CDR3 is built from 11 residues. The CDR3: CASSGTGEQYF. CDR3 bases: TGTGCCAGCAGCGGGACAGGTGAGCAGTACTTC.

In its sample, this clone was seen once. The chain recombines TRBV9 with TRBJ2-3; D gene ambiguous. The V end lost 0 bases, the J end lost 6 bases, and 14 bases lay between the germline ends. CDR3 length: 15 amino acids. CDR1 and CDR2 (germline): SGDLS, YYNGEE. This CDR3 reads CASSVDGGNWDTQYF. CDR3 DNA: TGTGCCAGCAGCGTAGACGGCGGAAATTGGGATACGCAGTATTTT.

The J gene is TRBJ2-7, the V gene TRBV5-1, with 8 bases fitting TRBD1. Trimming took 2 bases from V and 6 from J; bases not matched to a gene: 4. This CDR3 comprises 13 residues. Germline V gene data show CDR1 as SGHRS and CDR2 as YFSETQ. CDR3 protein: CASSFGQGTEQYF. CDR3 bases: TGCGCCAGCAGCTTCGGACAGGGAACCGAGCAGTACTTC.

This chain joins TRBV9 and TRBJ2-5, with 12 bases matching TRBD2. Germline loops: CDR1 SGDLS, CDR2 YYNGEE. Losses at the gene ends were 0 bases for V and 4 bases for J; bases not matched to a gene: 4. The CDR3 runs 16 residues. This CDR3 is CASSVGSTSGRETQYF. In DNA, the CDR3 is TGTGCCAGCAGCGTAGGTTCGACTAGCGGGAGAGAGACCCAGTACTTC.

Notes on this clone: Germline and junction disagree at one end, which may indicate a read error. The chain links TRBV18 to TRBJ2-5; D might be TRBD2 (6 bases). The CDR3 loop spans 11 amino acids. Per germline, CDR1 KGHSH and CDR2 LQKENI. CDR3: CASSTGDGLDF. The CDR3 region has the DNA TGTGCCAGCTCAACGGGGGACGGGCTAGACTTC.

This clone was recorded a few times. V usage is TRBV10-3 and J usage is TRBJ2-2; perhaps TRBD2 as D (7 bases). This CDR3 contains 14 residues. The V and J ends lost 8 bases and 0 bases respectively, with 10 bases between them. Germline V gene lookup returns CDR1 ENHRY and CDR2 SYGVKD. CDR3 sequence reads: CAIGGGSNTGELFF. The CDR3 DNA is TGTGCCATCGGCGGGGGCTCGAACACCGGGGAGCTGTTTTTT.